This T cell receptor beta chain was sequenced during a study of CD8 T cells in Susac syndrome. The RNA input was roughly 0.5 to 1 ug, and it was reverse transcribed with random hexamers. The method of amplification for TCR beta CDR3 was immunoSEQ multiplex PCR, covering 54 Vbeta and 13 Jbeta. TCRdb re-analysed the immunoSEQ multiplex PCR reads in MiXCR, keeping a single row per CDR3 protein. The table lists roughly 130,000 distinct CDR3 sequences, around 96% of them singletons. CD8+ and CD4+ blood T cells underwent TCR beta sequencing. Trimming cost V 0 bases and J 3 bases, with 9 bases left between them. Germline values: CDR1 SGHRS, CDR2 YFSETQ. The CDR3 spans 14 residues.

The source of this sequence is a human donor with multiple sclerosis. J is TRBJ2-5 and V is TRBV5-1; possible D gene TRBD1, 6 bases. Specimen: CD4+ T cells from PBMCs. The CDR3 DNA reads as TGCGCCAGCAGCTTGGTGGCAGGGGAAGAGACCCAGTACTTC. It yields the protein CASSLVAGEETQYF.